Listed here are 13 T cell receptor beta chains from one sample, sequenced in a study of T cells after posttransplantation cyclophosphamide. The protocol was immunoSEQ multiplex PCR, while the TCRdb copy is restricted to in-frame clones and leaves out a portion. The data show more than 40,000 clones, with none appearing a single time. Sequencing was carried out using PBMCs. Receptor source: a man aged 35 to 55 in good health, CMV-negative, and a related stem cell transplant donor.

This clone was seen at least ten times. This chain links TRBV7-2 with TRBJ2-3, with 11 bases matching TRBD2. The germline V gene encodes CDR1 SGHTA and CDR2 FQGNSA. The CDR3 spans 19 residues. The junction had 14 bases not matched to a gene; V was cut back by 5 bases and J by 1 base. CDR3 coding DNA: TGTGCCAGCAGCCCCCGGGAGGCTAGCGGGAGGTCCGGCACAGATACGCAGTATTTT. Encoded protein: CASSPREASGRSGTDTQYF.

This clone was detected ten times or more. The chain links TRBV2 to TRBJ2-1; 10 bases line up with TRBD2. The CDR3 covers 17 residues. The V and J ends lost 6 bases and 2 bases, in that order; junction bases with no gene match: 10. CDR1 is SNHLY and CDR2 is FYNNEI in the germline V gene. The CDR3, as DNA: TGTGCCAGCAGGGACGGGACTAGCGTTTTCACCTACAATGAGCAGTTCTTC. Amino acid sequence: CASRDGTSVFTYNEQFF.

This clone came up many times. The chain employs TRBV5-4 and TRBJ2-1, with D unclear. Between the trimmed V and J ends, which lost 3 bases and 7 bases, there was a span of 8 bases. Germline lookup yields CDR1 SGHNT and CDR2 YYREEE (reference sequence). The CDR3 has 12 residues. CDR3 protein: CASSSVPNEQFF. For the CDR3, the DNA is TGTGCCAGCAGCTCCGTCCCTAATGAGCAGTTCTTC.

This clone appeared many times. The rearrangement links TRBV7-8 to TRBJ2-1, with TRBD2 matching 8 bases. Germline assignment: CDR1 SGHVS and CDR2 FQNEAQ. The V gene end was trimmed by 3 bases and the J gene end by 1 base; junction bases not matched to a gene: 14. The CDR3 spans 19 residues. The CDR3 DNA sequence: TGTGCCAGCAGCTTTAGGGGCTCCTACCGGGAGGGTTCCTACAATGAGCAGTTCTTC. This sequence encodes CASSFRGSYREGSYNEQFF.

The rearrangement uses TRBV11-2 and TRBJ2-5, with D unclear. The germline V gene encodes CDR1 SGHAT and CDR2 FQNNGV. The CDR3 spans 13 residues. V was clipped by 3 bases and J by 5 bases, with 10 bases between them. As DNA, the CDR3 is TGTGCCAGCAGCTTTGGGTTCGGGGAGACCCAGTACTTC. This codes for CASSFGFGETQYF.

This clone was picked up many times. The CDR3 here is CASSLTRTGRGTDTQYF. CDR3 DNA: TGCGCCAGCAGCCTTACAAGGACAGGGAGAGGCACAGATACGCAGTATTTT. The rearrangement links TRBV4-3 to TRBJ2-3; 8 nucleotides match TRBD1. V shed 4 bases and J 1 base; nucleotides not matched to a gene: 10. CDR1 is LGHNA and CDR2 is YSLEER in the germline V gene. The CDR3 length is 17 residues.

This clone has at least ten counts. The genes are TRBV7-3 and TRBJ2-1, with 8 bases fitting TRBD2. This CDR3 contains 13 residues. V shed 5 bases, J shed 9 bases, and the junction held 6 bases outside the gene matches. Germline CDR1 is SGHTA and CDR2 is FQGTGA. The CDR3 DNA reads as TGTGCCAGCAGCCCCAGCGGGAGAGGTGAGCAGTTCTTC. It is translated as CASSPSGRGEQFF. The variable domain in full, completed from reference TRBV7-3 and TRBJ2-1, reads GAGVSQTPSNKVTEKGKYVELRCDPISGHTALYWYRQSLGQGPEFLIYFQGTGAADDSGLPNDRFFAVRPEGSVSTLKIQRTERGDSAVYLCASSPSGRGEQFFGPGTRLTVL.

This clone was counted only a few times. This chain links TRBV5-1 with TRBJ2-3; TRBD2 matches 12 bases. Germline assignment: CDR1 SGHRS and CDR2 YFSETQ. The length of the CDR3 is 20 residues. V gave up 0 bases and J gave up 1 base; unmatched junction bases: 12. CDR3 loop: CASSLALAGGLYGGTDTQYF. As DNA, the CDR3 is TGCGCCAGCAGCTTGGCGCTAGCGGGAGGGCTGTACGGGGGCACAGATACGCAGTATTTT. Full variable domain (outside the CDR3, taken from reference TRBV5-1 and TRBJ2-3): KAGVTQTPRYLIKTRGQQVTLSCSPISGHRSVSWYQQTPGQGLQFLFEYFSETQRNKGNFPGRFSGRQFSNSRSEMNVSTLELGDSALYLCASSLALAGGLYGGTDTQYFGPGTRLTVL.

This clone was recorded at least ten times. The J gene is TRBJ2-1, the V gene TRBV9, with 8 nucleotides matching TRBD2. Trimming took 3 bases from V and 4 from J; bases not matched to a gene: 0. The CDR3 loop spans 13 amino acids. The V gene's germline CDR1 is SGDLS and CDR2 YYNGEE. CDR3 amino acids: CASSAGGYNEQFF. The CDR3 nucleotides read TGTGCCAGCAGCGCGGGAGGGTACAATGAGCAGTTCTTC.

The sample holds many counts of this clone. The chain joins TRBV5-4 to TRBJ2-3; possible D gene TRBD2, 6 bases. This CDR3 contains 15 residues. Trimming left V 0 bases short and J 6 bases short, with 14 bases between. Germline V gene data show CDR1 as SGHNT and CDR2 as YYREEE (reference sequence). The CDR3 loop is CASSLDAGNGDTQYF. As DNA, the CDR3 is TGTGCCAGCAGCTTGGATGCGGGGAACGGCGATACGCAGTATTTT.

Only a few counts were recorded for this clone. The chain links TRBV14 to TRBJ2-5, with TRBD2 matching 12 bases. The J call may not be correct, given that the DNA end is closer to TRBJ2-7. The CDR3 covers 14 residues. Germline V gives CDR1 SGHDN, CDR2 FVKESK. CDR3 amino acids: CASSWTSGTYEQYF. The CDR3 coding sequence is TGTGCCAGCAGCTGGACTAGCGGGACCTACGAGCAGTACTTC.

There are many counts of this clone. This sequence joins TRBV11-2 and TRBJ2-2; D possibly corresponds to TRBD1 (5 bases). CDR1 is SGHAT and CDR2 is FQNNGV in the germline V gene. This CDR3 spans 14 amino acids. Trimming shortened V by 1 base and J by 6 bases, and 9 bases separated the two germline ends. CDR3 protein: CASSLVQVPGELFF. The DNA for the CDR3 is TGTGCCAGCAGCTTAGTACAGGTCCCCGGGGAGCTGTTTTTT. The complete variable domain, with remaining parts taken from reference TRBV11-2 and TRBJ2-2, reads EAGVAQSPRYKIIEKRQSVAFWCNPISGHATLYWYQQILGQGPKLLIQFQNNGVVDDSQLPKDRFSAERLKGVDSTLKIQPAKLEDSAVYLCASSLVQVPGELFFGEGSRLTVL.

This clone occurred many times. The rearrangement joins TRBV7-2 to TRBJ1-5; 11 nucleotides align to TRBD1. V dropped 4 bases and J dropped 5; count of bases not matched to a gene: 4. Germline V CDR1 and CDR2: SGHTA, FQGNSA. There are 15 residues in the CDR3. The CDR3 sequence: CASSSDRGRHQPQHF. As DNA, the CDR3 is TGTGCCAGCAGCTCGGACAGGGGGCGTCATCAGCCCCAGCATTTT.